The 5 T cell receptor beta chains in this list originate from one sample, sequenced in a study of shared clonotypes between healthy human individuals. Naive CD8 cells lacked CD45RO, underwent positive selection for CCR7 and left out terminally differentiated effector memory CD45RA+ cells. The data were produced by immunoSEQ multiplex PCR, yet TCRdb's version contains in-frame clones alone and is incomplete. Of about 2,100,000 clones listed, about 92% are singletons. The sample taken for sequencing was naive CD8+ T cells from PBMCs. The receptor set was obtained from a man younger than 35 in good health. Some clones in this sample may be carry-over from other donors' samples.

Details on this clone: Other nucleotide sequences from this sample produce the same CDR3. The rearrangement uses TRBV4-1 and TRBJ2-1; D is uncertain. This CDR3 is built from 13 residues. In germline, CDR1 is MGHRA, CDR2 YSYEKL. Trimming shortened V by 1 base and J by 4 bases, and 5 bases separated the two germline ends. DNA of the CDR3: TGCGCCAGCAGCCAAGGGCAGTACAATGAGCAGTTCTTC. Its translation: CASSQGQYNEQFF.

In nucleotides, the CDR3 is TGTGCCAGCTCTGATCTTAGCGGGGCCTTCGGTGAGCAGTTCTTC. Translation gives CASSDLSGAFGEQFF. The chain combines TRBV18 with TRBJ2-1; 8 nucleotides match TRBD2. V gave up 6 bases and J gave up 9 bases; unmatched junction bases: 13. CDR3 size: 15 residues. Per germline, CDR1 KGHSH and CDR2 LQKENI.

The rearrangement uses TRBV29-1 and TRBJ2-6; D gene uncertain. V lost 2 bases to trimming and J lost 0 bases, with 11 bases between them. This CDR3 spans 16 amino acids. Germline CDR1 is SQVTM and CDR2 is ANQGSEA. CDR3: CSVETGQNSGANVLTF. DNA of the CDR3: TGCAGCGTTGAAACCGGGCAAAACTCTGGGGCCAACGTCCTGACTTTC.

The chain combines TRBV5-4 with TRBJ2-2, with D uncertain. The V gene lost 2 bases and the J gene lost 3 bases, with 23 bases spanning the gap. Germline CDR1 reads SGHNT; CDR2 reads YYREEE (reference sequence). This CDR3 is built from 19 residues. The CDR3 loop is CASSFPAGRRLRDTGELFF. As DNA, the CDR3 is TGTGCCAGCAGCTTCCCGGCTGGCAGACGACTTAGGGACACCGGGGAGCTGTTTTTT.

Ten or more counts support this clone. V is TRBV4-1 and J is TRBJ1-1, with TRBD1 as a possible D gene (5 bases). Germline V gene data show CDR1 as MGHRA and CDR2 as YSYEKL. V was clipped by 0 bases and J by 6 bases, with 17 bases between them. The CDR3 consists of 16 residues. CDR3: CASSQDEGNPFAEAFF. The CDR3 coding sequence is TGCGCCAGCAGCCAAGATGAGGGGAACCCATTCGCTGAAGCTTTCTTT.